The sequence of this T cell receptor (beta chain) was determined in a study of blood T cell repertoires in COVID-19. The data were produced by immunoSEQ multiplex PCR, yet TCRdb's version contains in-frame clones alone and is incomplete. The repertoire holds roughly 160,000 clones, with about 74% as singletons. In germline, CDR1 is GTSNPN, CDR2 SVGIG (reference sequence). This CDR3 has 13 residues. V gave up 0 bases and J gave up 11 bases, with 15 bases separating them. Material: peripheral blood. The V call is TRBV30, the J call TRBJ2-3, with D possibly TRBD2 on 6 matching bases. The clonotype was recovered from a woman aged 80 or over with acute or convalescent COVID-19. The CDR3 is CAWSVWIAREQYF. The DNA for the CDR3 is TGTGCCTGGAGTGTATGGATCGCGCGGGAGCAGTATTTT.